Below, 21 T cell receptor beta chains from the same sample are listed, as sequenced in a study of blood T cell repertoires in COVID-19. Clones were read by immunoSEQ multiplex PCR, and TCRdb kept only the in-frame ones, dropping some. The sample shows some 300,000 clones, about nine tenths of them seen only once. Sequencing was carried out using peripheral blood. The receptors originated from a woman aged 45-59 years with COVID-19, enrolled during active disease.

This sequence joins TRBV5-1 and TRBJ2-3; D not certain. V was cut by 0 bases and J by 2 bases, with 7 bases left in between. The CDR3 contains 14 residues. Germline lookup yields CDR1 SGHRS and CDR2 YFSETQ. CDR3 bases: TGCGCCAGCAGCTTGGCCCTAGTCACAGATACGCAGTATTTT. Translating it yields CASSLALVTDTQYF. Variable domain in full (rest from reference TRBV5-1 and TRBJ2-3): KAGVTQTPRYLIKTRGQQVTLSCSPISGHRSVSWYQQTPGQGLQFLFEYFSETQRNKGNFPGRFSGRQFSNSRSEMNVSTLELGDSALYLCASSLALVTDTQYFGPGTRLTVL.

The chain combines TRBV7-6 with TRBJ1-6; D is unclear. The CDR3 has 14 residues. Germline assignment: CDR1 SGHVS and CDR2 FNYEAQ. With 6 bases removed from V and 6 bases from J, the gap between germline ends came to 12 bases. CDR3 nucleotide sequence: TGTGCCAGCAGTTACGGGGAGACTAATTCACCCCTCCACTTT. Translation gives CASSYGETNSPLHF. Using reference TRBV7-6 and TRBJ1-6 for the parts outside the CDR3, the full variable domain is GAGVSQSPRYKVTKRGQDVALRCDPISGHVSLYWYRQALGQGPEFLTYFNYEAQQDKSGLPNDRFSAERPEGSISTLTIQRTEQRDSAMYRCASSYGETNSPLHFGNGTRLTVT.

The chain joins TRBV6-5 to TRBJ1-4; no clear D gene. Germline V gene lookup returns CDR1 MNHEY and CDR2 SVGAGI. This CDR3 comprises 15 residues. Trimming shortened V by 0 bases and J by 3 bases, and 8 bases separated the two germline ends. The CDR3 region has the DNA TGTGCCAGCAGTTACTCGCGGGTTCCTAATGAAAAACTGTTTTTT. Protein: CASSYSRVPNEKLFF.

The CDR3: CASRNTGGSGNTIYF. The CDR3 DNA follows: TGCGCCAGCAGAAATACAGGGGGCTCGGGAAACACCATATATTTT. This chain uses TRBV5-1 with TRBJ1-3; 9 positions match TRBD1. Per germline, CDR1 SGHRS and CDR2 YFSETQ. The trim removed 5 bases at V and 4 bases at J, leaving 7 bases unmatched. The CDR3 loop spans 15 amino acids.

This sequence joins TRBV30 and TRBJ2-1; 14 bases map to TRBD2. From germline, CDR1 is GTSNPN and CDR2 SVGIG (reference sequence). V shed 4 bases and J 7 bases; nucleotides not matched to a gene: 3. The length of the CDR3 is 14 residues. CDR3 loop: CAWTTSGRANEQFF. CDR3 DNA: TGTGCCTGGACGACTAGCGGGAGGGCTAATGAGCAGTTCTTC.

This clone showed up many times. The CDR3 is CASTPRTGPDMGQYF. In DNA, the CDR3 is TGTGCCAGCACCCCACGGACAGGTCCGGATATGGGGCAGTACTTC. The rearrangement links TRBV7-2 to TRBJ2-7, with TRBD1 matching over 7 bases. Germline loops: CDR1 SGHTA, CDR2 FQGNSA. The CDR3 loop spans 15 amino acids. Trimming at V came to 7 bases and at J to 9 bases, leaving 18 bases not matched to a gene.

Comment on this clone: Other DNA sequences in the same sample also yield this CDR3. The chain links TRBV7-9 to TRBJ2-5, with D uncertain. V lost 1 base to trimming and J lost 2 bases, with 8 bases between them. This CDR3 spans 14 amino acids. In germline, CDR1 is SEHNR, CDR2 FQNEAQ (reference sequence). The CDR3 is CASSLVGPQETQYF. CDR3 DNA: TGTGCCAGCAGCTTAGTTGGGCCACAAGAGACCCAGTACTTC.

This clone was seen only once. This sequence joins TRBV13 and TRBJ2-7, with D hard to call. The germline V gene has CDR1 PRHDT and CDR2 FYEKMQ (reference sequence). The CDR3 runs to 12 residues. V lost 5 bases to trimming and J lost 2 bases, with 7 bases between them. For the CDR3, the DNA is TGTGCCAGCAGCCTTCTTACCTACGAGCAGTACTTC. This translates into CASSLLTYEQYF.

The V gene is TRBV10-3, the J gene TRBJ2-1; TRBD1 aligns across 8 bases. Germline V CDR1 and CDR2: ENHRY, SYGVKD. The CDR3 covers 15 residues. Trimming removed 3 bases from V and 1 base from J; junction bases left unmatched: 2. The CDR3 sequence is CAISDRGLSYNEQFF. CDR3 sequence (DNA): TGTGCCATCAGTGACAGGGGGCTGTCCTACAATGAGCAGTTCTTC.

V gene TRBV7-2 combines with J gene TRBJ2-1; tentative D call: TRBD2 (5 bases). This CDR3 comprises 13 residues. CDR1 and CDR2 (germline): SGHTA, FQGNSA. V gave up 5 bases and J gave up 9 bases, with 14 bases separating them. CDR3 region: CASSPGSSSEQFF. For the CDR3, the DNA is TGTGCCAGCAGCCCGGGGAGTTCAAGTGAGCAGTTCTTC. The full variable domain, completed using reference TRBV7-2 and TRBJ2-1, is GAGVSQSPSNKVTEKGKDVELRCDPISGHTALYWYRQSLGQGLEFLIYFQGNSAPDKSGLPSDRFSAERTGGSVSTLTIQRTQQEDSAVYLCASSPGSSSEQFFGPGTRLTVL.

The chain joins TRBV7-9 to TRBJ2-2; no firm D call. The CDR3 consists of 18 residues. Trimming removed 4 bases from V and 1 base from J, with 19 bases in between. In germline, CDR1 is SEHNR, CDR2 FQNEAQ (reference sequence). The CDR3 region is CASSSGSTRILNTGELFF. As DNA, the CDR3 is TGTGCCAGCAGCTCAGGATCGACACGCATCTTGAACACCGGGGAGCTGTTTTTT. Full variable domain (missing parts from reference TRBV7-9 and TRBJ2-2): DTGVSQNPRHKITKRGQNVTFRCDPISEHNRLYWYRQTLGQGPEFLTYFQNEAQLEKSRLLSDRFSAERPKGSFSTLEIQRTEQGDSAMYLCASSSGSTRILNTGELFFGEGSRLTVL.

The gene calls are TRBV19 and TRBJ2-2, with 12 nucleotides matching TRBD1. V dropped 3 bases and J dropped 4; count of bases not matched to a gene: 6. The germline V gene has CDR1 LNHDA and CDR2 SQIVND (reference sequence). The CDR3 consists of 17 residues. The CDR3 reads CASSIRGQGAATGELFF. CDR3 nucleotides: TGTGCCAGTAGTATTAGGGGACAGGGGGCCGCCACCGGGGAGCTGTTTTTT.

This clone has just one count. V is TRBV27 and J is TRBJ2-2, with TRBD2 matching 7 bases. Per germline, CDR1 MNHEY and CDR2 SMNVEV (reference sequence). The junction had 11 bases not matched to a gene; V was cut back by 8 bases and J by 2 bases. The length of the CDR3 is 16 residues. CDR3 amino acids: CASAKLAPVNTGELFF. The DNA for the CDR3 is TGTGCCAGCGCCAAACTAGCGCCAGTTAACACCGGGGAGCTGTTTTTT.

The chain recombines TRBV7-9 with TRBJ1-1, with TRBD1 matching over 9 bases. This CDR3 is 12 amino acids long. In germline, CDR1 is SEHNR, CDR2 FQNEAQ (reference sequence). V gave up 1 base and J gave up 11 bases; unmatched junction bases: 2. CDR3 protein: CASSLDRGHAFF. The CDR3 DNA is TGTGCCAGCAGCTTAGACAGGGGGCATGCTTTCTTT.

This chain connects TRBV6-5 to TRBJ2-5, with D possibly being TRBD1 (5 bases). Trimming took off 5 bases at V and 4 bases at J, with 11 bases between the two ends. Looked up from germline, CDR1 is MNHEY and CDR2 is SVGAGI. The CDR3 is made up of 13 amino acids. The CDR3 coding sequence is TGTGCCAGCAGTCAGGGTAGGGGAGAGACCCAGTACTTC. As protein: CASSQGRGETQYF.

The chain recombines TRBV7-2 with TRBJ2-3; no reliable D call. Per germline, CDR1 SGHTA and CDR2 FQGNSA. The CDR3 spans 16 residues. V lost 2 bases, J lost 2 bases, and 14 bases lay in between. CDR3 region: CASSLLVGRYTDTQYF. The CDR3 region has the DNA TGTGCCAGCAGCTTATTGGTCGGTCGGTACACAGATACGCAGTATTTT. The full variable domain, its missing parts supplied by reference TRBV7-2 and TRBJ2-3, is GAGVSQSPSNKVTEKGKDVELRCDPISGHTALYWYRQSLGQGLEFLIYFQGNSAPDKSGLPSDRFSAERTGGSVSTLTIQRTQQEDSAVYLCASSLLVGRYTDTQYFGPGTRLTVL.

CDR3 nucleotide sequence: TGTGCCAGCACAGGCCAAAAAGGGAGAATCACAGATACGCAGTATTTT. Translating it yields CASTGQKGRITDTQYF. The V call is TRBV27, the J call TRBJ2-3; D is possibly TRBD2 (5 bases). Trimming took off 7 bases at V and 2 bases at J, with 19 bases between the two ends. CDR1 MNHEY and CDR2 SMNVEV come from the germline V gene (reference sequence). CDR3 size: 16 residues.

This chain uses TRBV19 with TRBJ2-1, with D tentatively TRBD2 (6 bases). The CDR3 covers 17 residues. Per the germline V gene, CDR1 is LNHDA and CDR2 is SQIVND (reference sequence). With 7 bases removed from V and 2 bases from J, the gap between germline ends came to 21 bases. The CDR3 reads CASTRDSRGSPYNEQFF. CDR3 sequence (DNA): TGTGCCAGTACCAGGGACTCTCGAGGGAGCCCCTACAATGAGCAGTTCTTC.

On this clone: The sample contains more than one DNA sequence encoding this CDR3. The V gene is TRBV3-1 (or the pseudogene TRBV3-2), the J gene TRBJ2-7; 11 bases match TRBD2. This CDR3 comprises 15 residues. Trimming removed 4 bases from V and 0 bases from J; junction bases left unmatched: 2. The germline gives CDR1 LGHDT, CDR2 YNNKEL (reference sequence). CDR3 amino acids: CASSPGLAGSYEQYF. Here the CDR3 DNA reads TGTGCCAGCAGCCCCGGACTAGCGGGCTCCTACGAGCAGTACTTC.

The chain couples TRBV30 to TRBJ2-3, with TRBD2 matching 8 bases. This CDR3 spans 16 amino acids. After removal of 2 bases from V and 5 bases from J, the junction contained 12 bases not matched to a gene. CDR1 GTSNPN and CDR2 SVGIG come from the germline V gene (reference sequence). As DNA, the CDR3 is TGTGCCTGGAGTTCGAACGGGAGGGCCGGTGGAGATACGCAGTATTTT. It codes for CAWSSNGRAGGDTQYF.

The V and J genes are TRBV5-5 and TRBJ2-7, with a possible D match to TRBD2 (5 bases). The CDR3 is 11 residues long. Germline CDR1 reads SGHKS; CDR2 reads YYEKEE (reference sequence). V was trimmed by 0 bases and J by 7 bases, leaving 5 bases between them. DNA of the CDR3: TGTGCCAGCAGCTTGGGAGGGGAGCAGTACTTC. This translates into CASSLGGEQYF.